The 27 T cell receptor beta chains below come from one sample, sequenced in a study of neurological immune-mediated disorders. Using its own MiXCR run on the 5' RACE reads, TCRdb lists one record per CDR3 protein. The top ten hold roughly 6% of the sample, which has approximately 90,000 distinct CDR3 sequences, 3% to 4.5% seen once. The specimen was PBMCs. The receptor set was obtained from a woman between 18 and 29 years old with multiple sclerosis.

In this sample, this clonotype turned up many times. The rearrangement joins TRBV4-1 to TRBJ2-1, with 10 bases matching TRBD2. Germline V gene data show CDR1 as MGHRA and CDR2 as YSYEKL. The ends lost 5 bases at V and 5 bases at J; junction bases unmatched: 3. This CDR3 is built from 14 residues. The DNA for the CDR3 is TGCGCCAGCAGCGGGACTAGCGAAAACAATGAGCAGTTCTTC. This encodes CASSGTSENNEQFF.

A few counts support this clonotype. This sequence joins TRBV7-8 and TRBJ2-1; TRBD2 aligns across 11 bases. This CDR3 is built from 16 residues. Germline CDR1 SGHVS, CDR2 FQNEAQ. The trim removed 1 base at V and 7 bases at J, leaving 6 bases unmatched. The CDR3 DNA follows: TGTGCCAGCAGCTTAGAGGTAGCGGGGGGGCGTAATGAGCAGTTCTTC. It specifies CASSLEVAGGRNEQFF.

Ten or more counts support this clonotype. The V gene is TRBV9, the J gene TRBJ1-4; maybe TRBD1 (5 bases). The V end lost 0 bases, the J end lost 1 base, and 7 bases lay between the germline ends. The V gene's germline CDR1 is SGDLS and CDR2 YYNGEE. This CDR3 has 15 amino acids. CDR3 loop: CASSVGQGTNEKLFF. CDR3 sequence (DNA): TGTGCCAGCAGCGTAGGTCAGGGAACTAATGAAAAACTGTTTTTT.

This clonotype has just a few counts. This chain connects TRBV12-3 or TRBV12-4 to TRBJ1-4; TRBD1 agrees at 8 bases. V shed 5 bases, J shed 6 bases, and the junction held 11 bases outside the gene matches. CDR3 length equals 16 residues. This CDR3 reads CASSVGQGPLYEKLFF. The CDR3 region has the DNA TGTGCCAGCAGTGTTGGACAGGGACCGTTATATGAAAAACTGTTTTTT.

This clonotype was recorded at least ten times. V is TRBV20-1 and J is TRBJ2-3, with D possibly TRBD1 on 5 matching bases. The CDR3 contains 13 residues. Germline values: CDR1 DFQATT, CDR2 SNEGSKA (reference sequence). Trimming took off 5 bases at V and 1 base at J, with 10 bases between the two ends. The CDR3 bases are TGCAGTGCTGATGCACAGGGCACAGATACGCAGTATTTT. This encodes CSADAQGTDTQYF.

This clonotype was found many times. This chain links TRBV6-5 with TRBJ1-6; 11 bases agree with TRBD1. The CDR3 runs 15 residues. From germline, CDR1 is MNHEY and CDR2 SVGAGI. The trim removed 5 bases at V and 10 bases at J, leaving 7 bases unmatched. CDR3 DNA sequence: TGTGCCAGCAGTAGGGACAGGGGGAATAGATCACCCCTCCACTTT. The encoded protein is CASSRDRGNRSPLHF.

This clonotype was seen at least ten times. The J gene is TRBJ1-4, the V gene TRBV11-2; 8 bases are shared with TRBD1. The CDR3 is 14 residues long. V trimming: 4 bases; J trimming: 7 bases; junction bases outside the gene matches: 5. Germline CDR1 reads SGHAT; CDR2 reads FQNNGV. The CDR3 is CASSWAGTGEKLFF. The CDR3, as DNA: TGTGCCAGCAGCTGGGCCGGGACAGGTGAAAAACTGTTTTTT. The full variable domain, with the rest looked up from reference TRBV11-2 and TRBJ1-4, is EAGVAQSPRYKIIEKRQSVAFWCNPISGHATLYWYQQILGQGPKLLIQFQNNGVVDDSQLPKDRFSAERLKGVDSTLKIQPAKLEDSAVYLCASSWAGTGEKLFFGSGTQLSVL.

This clonotype occurred many times. The chain couples TRBV10-3 to TRBJ1-1; D uncertain. The CDR3 has 13 amino acids. V lost 2 bases and J 2 bases, leaving 6 bases between the germline ends. Germline CDR1 is ENHRY and CDR2 is SYGVKD. The CDR3: CAISEVGNTEAFF. As DNA, the CDR3 is TGTGCCATCAGTGAGGTAGGAAACACTGAAGCTTTCTTT.

This clonotype occurred many times. This chain joins TRBV5-1 and TRBJ2-7, with D perhaps given as TRBD1 or TRBD2 (5 bases each). The germline CDR1 and CDR2 sequences are SGHRS and YFSETQ. V was cut by 0 bases and J by 6 bases, with 13 bases left in between. This CDR3 comprises 14 residues. This chain's CDR3 is CASSLDGGTIEQYF. CDR3 coding DNA: TGCGCCAGCAGCTTGGATGGGGGAACGATCGAGCAGTACTTC.

This clonotype appeared many times. The chain couples TRBV7-6 to TRBJ1-5; D possibly corresponds to TRBD1 (5 bases). CDR3 length: 14 residues. Trimming took off 3 bases at V and 6 bases at J, with 12 bases between the two ends. CDR1 and CDR2 from the germline V gene are SGHVS and FNYEAQ. CDR3 protein: CASSLIGESQPQHF. The CDR3 bases are TGTGCCAGCAGCTTGATAGGGGAGAGTCAGCCCCAGCATTTT.

At least ten counts were recorded for this clonotype. J is TRBJ1-6 and V is TRBV6-5, with TRBD1 as a possible D gene (6 bases). The CDR3 is made up of 15 amino acids. Trimming pared 6 bases from V and 7 bases from J, leaving 16 bases between. The germline V gene has CDR1 MNHEY and CDR2 SVGAGI. CDR3 DNA sequence: TGTGCCAGCAGCTTACAGGGAGTGGGCAATTCACCCCTCCACTTT. It codes for CASSLQGVGNSPLHF.

Ten or more counts support this clonotype. The chain combines TRBV6-1 with TRBJ1-5, with D unclear. The CDR3 covers 18 residues. CDR1 and CDR2 (germline): MNHNS, SASEGT. The V end lost 5 bases, the J end lost 0 bases, and 20 bases lay between the germline ends. The CDR3 sequence: CASSSSGRNSYSNQPQHF. The CDR3 coding sequence is TGTGCCAGCAGTTCTTCCGGCAGGAACTCCTATAGCAATCAGCCCCAGCATTTT.

This clonotype showed up many times. V is TRBV5-6 and J is TRBJ2-3; D is possibly TRBD2 (6 bases). Germline loops: CDR1 SGHDT, CDR2 YYEEEE. The V gene lost 3 bases and the J gene lost 1 base, with 15 bases spanning the gap. This CDR3 has 16 amino acids. The CDR3 region has the DNA TGTGCCAGCAGCTCGAAGGGGACTTTTCGCACAGATACGCAGTATTTT. Protein product: CASSSKGTFRTDTQYF.

In this sample, this clonotype turned up many times. The genes are TRBV12-3 or TRBV12-4 and TRBJ2-7; 7 bases line up with TRBD1. There are 13 residues in the CDR3. The junction had 2 bases not matched to a gene; V was cut back by 6 bases and J by 0 bases. This CDR3 reads CASRRDSSYEQYF. DNA for the CDR3: TGTGCCAGCAGAAGGGACAGCTCCTACGAGCAGTACTTC.

This clonotype was observed at least ten times. The CDR3 nucleotides are TGTGCCAGCAGCCCCTCCCCCGGGACAGGTTCAACTAGCACCTTC. Its translation: CASSPSPGTGSTSTF. The chain employs TRBV7-8 and TRBJ1-2; 8 bases map to TRBD1. The CDR3 totals 15 residues. Germline CDR1 and CDR2: SGHVS and FQNEAQ. Trimming removed 5 bases from V and 13 bases from J; junction bases left unmatched: 18. The full variable domain, in which reference TRBV7-8 and TRBJ1-2 provide the parts outside the CDR3, is GAGVSQSPRYKVAKRGQDVALRCDPISGHVSLFWYQQALGQGPEFLTYFQNEAQLDKSGLPSDRFFAERPEGSVSTLKIQRTQQEDSAVYLCASSPSPGTGSTSTFGSGTRLTVV.

This clonotype has a count of ten or more. V usage is TRBV3-1 and J usage is TRBJ2-7; the D gene is possibly TRBD1 (6 bases). The length of the CDR3 is 14 residues. With 4 bases removed from V and 5 bases from J, the gap between germline ends came to 15 bases. Germline-derived CDR1 and CDR2 are LGHDT and YNNKEL (reference sequence). The CDR3 sequence: CASSRQVGYDEQYF. CDR3 nucleotides: TGTGCCAGCAGCCGACAGGTGGGGTACGACGAGCAGTACTTC.

This clonotype appeared many times. The chain carries TRBV4-2 and TRBJ2-3; 12 nucleotides match TRBD2. This CDR3 has 16 amino acids. The trim removed 4 bases at V and 9 bases at J, leaving 11 bases unmatched. Germline-derived CDR1 and CDR2 are LGHNA and YNFKEQ. The CDR3, as DNA: TGTGCCAGCAGCCCCAGGACTAGCGGGATTTTCGACACGCAGTATTTT. Protein product: CASSPRTSGIFDTQYF.

In regard to this clonotype: One base away lies a much larger clone, so this may be a sequencing read error. Likely a read error: the CDR3 ends without its conserved phenylalanine or tryptophan. The chain couples TRBV20-1 to TRBJ2-7; TRBD2 matches at 15 bases. The CDR3 runs 17 residues. The junction had 6 bases not matched to a gene; V was cut back by 3 bases and J by 0 bases. The germline V gene encodes CDR1 DFQATT and CDR2 SNEGSKA (reference sequence). This chain's CDR3 is CSARGLAGGEYSYEQYC. CDR3 bases: TGCAGTGCTAGGGGACTAGCGGGAGGCGAATACTCCTACGAGCAGTACTGC.

CDR3 in amino acids: CSVEAASGGYTF. DNA for the CDR3: TGCAGCGTTGAAGCAGCTTCGGGTGGCTACACCTTC. The V and J genes are TRBV29-1 and TRBJ1-2; D not certain. This CDR3 contains 12 residues. Deletions cut 1 base from V and 7 bases from J, with 10 bases between. Germline V gives CDR1 SQVTM, CDR2 ANQGSEA. Variable domain in full (rest from reference TRBV29-1 and TRBJ1-2): SAVISQKPSRDICQRGTSLTIQCQVDSQVTMMFWYRQQPGQSLTLIATANQGSEATYESGFVIDKFPISRPNLTFSTLTVSNMSPEDSSIYLCSVEAASGGYTFGSGTRLTVV.

This clonotype was observed many times. The chain joins TRBV29-1 to TRBJ2-1; TRBD2 matches at 10 bases. Germline values: CDR1 SQVTM, CDR2 ANQGSEA. The CDR3 length is 14 residues. Trimming at V came to 6 bases and at J to 9 bases, leaving 11 bases not matched to a gene. DNA for the CDR3: TGCAGCGTCAGCCGGGCTAGCGGGGGTACTGAGCAGTTCTTC. Translating gives CSVSRASGGTEQFF.

This clonotype has ten or more counts. The J gene is TRBJ1-5, the V gene TRBV27; D not certain. Germline-derived CDR1 and CDR2 are MNHEY and SMNVEV (reference sequence). With 7 bases removed from V and 0 bases from J, the gap between germline ends came to 19 bases. This CDR3 contains 17 residues. Here the CDR3 DNA reads TGTGCCAGCACCCCTGCCGGGCCGATTTATAGCAATCAGCCCCAGCATTTT. This codes for CASTPAGPIYSNQPQHF.

At least ten counts were recorded for this clonotype. J is TRBJ2-5 and V is TRBV5-1; tentatively, D is TRBD1 (6 bases). The ends were cut back, 3 bases at V and 3 bases at J, with 18 bases in the middle. The germline CDR1 and CDR2 sequences are SGHRS and YFSETQ. The CDR3 is made up of 16 amino acids. As DNA, the CDR3 is TGCGCCAGCAGCTCTACCGGGACATATAGAGAAGAGACCCAGTACTTC. It encodes CASSSTGTYREETQYF.

This clonotype was observed at least ten times. The chain combines TRBV27 with TRBJ2-5; D may correspond to TRBD1 or TRBD2 (5 bases each). V was cut by 3 bases and J by 4 bases, with 15 bases left in between. The CDR3 is 15 amino acids. The germline V gene has CDR1 MNHEY and CDR2 SMNVEV (reference sequence). The CDR3 loop is CASSLAGTWGETQYF. CDR3 coding DNA: TGTGCCAGCAGTTTGGCAGGGACCTGGGGAGAGACCCAGTACTTC.

This clonotype was observed at least ten times. The V call is TRBV3-1, the J call TRBJ2-2; a possible D gene is TRBD2 (5 bases). Trimming removed 1 base at V and 6 bases at J, with 18 bases between. From germline, CDR1 is LGHDT and CDR2 YNNKEL (reference sequence). The CDR3 loop spans 17 amino acids. CDR3 DNA: TGTGCCAGCAGCCAAGGGGCTCCTACTAGACACGCCGGGGAGCTGTTTTTT. Its translation is CASSQGAPTRHAGELFF.

The chain uses TRBV7-2 and TRBJ2-5; D might be TRBD1 or TRBD2, each matching 5 bases. The V and J ends lost 0 bases and 2 bases respectively, with 7 bases between them. This CDR3 has 14 residues. CDR1 SGHTA and CDR2 FQGNSA come from the germline V gene. The CDR3 nucleotides read TGTGCCAGCAGCTTAGCGGGGGTACAAGAGACCCAGTACTTC. Translated: CASSLAGVQETQYF.

This clonotype was recorded at least ten times. J is TRBJ1-2 and V is TRBV20-1, with D tentatively TRBD1 (5 bases). The germline V gene encodes CDR1 DFQATT and CDR2 SNEGSKA (reference sequence). Between the trimmed V and J ends, which lost 3 bases and 4 bases, there was a span of 15 bases. The length of the CDR3 is 14 residues. CDR3 protein: CSASSPRDSYGYTF. The CDR3 DNA sequence: TGCAGTGCTAGTTCTCCGCGGGACTCCTATGGCTACACCTTC.

This clonotype has a count of ten or more. V and J are TRBV5-5 and TRBJ2-7, with 7 bases that match TRBD1. Unmatched junction bases numbered 9, after V lost 7 bases and J lost 2 bases. The CDR3 has 14 residues. CDR1 SGHKS and CDR2 YYEKEE come from the germline V gene (reference sequence). CDR3 sequence reads: CASGPQGVAYEQYF. CDR3 nucleotides: TGTGCCAGCGGGCCTCAGGGGGTCGCCTACGAGCAGTACTTC.